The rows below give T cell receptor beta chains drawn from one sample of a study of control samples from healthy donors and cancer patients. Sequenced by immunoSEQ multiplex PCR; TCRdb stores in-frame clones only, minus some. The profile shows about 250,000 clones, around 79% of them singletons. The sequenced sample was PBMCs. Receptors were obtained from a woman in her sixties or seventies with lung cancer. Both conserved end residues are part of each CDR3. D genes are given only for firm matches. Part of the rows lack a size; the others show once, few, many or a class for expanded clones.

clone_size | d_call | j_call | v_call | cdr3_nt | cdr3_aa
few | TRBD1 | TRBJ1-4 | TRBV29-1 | TGCAGCGTCGCCGGGACAGGGGTTGGGGAAAAACTGTTTTTT | CSVAGTGVGEKLFF
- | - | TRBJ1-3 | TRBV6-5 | TGTGCCACCAGACAGATGGCCGGGGTTGACACCATATATTTT | CATRQMAGVDTIYF
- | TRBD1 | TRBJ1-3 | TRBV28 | TGTGCCAGCAGTTATTTACCGGGACAGGGTTCTTCTGGAAACACCATATATTTT | CASSYLPGQGSSGNTIYF
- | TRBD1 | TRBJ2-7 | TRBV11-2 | TGTGCCAGCAGCTTAGATCGCCTAAGTGACAGGGTTTACGAGCAGTACTTC | CASSLDRLSDRVYEQYF
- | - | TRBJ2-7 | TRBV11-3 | TGTGCCAGCAGCTCTACCGCGGACGAGCAGTACTTC | CASSSTADEQYF
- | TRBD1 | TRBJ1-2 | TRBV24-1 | TGTGCCACCAGTGACTGGACAGGGTCTAACTATGGCTACACCTTC | CATSDWTGSNYGYTF
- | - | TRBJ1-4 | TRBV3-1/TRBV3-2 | TGTGCCAGCAGCCAACGGGGCCCGCATGTTGAAAAACTGTTTTTT | CASSQRGPHVEKLFF
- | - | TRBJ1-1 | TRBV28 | TGTGCCAGCGCAGGGGCGGACACTGAAGCTTTCTTT | CASAGADTEAFF
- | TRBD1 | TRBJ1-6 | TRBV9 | TGTGCCAGCAGCGGCGGCTGGGGGACAGGGATAAGCTCCTATAATTCACCCCTCCACTTT | CASSGGWGTGISSYNSPLHF
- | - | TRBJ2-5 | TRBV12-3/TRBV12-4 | TGTGCCAGCAGTCTCCAGGGAGAGACCCAGTACTTC | CASSLQGETQYF
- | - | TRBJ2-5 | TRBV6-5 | TGTGCCAGCAGTTTCGGGGGGCAGTGGGTTAGAGAGACCCAGTACTTC | CASSFGGQWVRETQYF
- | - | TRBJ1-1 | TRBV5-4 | TGTGCCAGCAGCTTGAACTCGGGGGCTGAAGCTTTCTTT | CASSLNSGAEAFF
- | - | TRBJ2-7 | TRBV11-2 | TGTGCCAGCAGCACCTACGAGCAGTACTTC | CASSTYEQYF
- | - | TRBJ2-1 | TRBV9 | TGTGCCAGCAGCGTAGTAGCTAGTTCTATTGAGCAGTTCTTC | CASSVVASSIEQFF
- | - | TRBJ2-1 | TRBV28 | TGTGCCAGCAGCCCCGCCAGAACCTACAATGAGCAGTTCTTC | CASSPARTYNEQFF